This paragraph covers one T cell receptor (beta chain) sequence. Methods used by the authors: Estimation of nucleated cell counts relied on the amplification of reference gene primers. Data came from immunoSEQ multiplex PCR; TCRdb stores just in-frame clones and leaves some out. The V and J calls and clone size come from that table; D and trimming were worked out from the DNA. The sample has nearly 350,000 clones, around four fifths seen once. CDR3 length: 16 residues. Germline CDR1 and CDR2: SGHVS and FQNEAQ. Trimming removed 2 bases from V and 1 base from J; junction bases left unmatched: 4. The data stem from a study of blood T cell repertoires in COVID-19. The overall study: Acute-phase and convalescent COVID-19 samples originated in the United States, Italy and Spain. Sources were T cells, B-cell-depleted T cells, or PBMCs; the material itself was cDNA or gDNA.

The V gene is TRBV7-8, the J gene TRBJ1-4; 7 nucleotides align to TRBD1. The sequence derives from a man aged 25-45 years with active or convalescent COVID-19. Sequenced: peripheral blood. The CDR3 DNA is TGTGCCAGCAGCTTATGGCAGGGGGGAACTAATGAAAAACTGTTTTTT. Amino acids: CASSLWQGGTNEKLFF.